The 19 T cell receptor beta chains below all came from one sample that was sequenced in a study of blood T cell repertoires in COVID-19. Method: immunoSEQ multiplex PCR; TCRdb's copy keeps in-frame clones and lacks some. The sample has roughly 190,000 clones; less than 90% are singletons. Sequencing input: peripheral blood. Source of these receptors: a woman between 55 and 75 years old with COVID-19, enrolled during active disease.

The DNA of the CDR3 is TGTGCCAGCAGGGAGGGGCCCTCCTACGAGCAGTACTTC. Amino acids: CASREGPSYEQYF. This chain connects TRBV27 to TRBJ2-7; possible D gene TRBD2, 6 bases. Trimming cost V 6 bases and J 0 bases, with 9 bases left between them. This CDR3 is 13 amino acids long. Per the germline V gene, CDR1 is MNHEY and CDR2 is SMNVEV (reference sequence).

This chain connects TRBV19 to TRBJ2-7; 9 bases match TRBD2. Looked up from germline, CDR1 is LNHDA and CDR2 is SQIVND (reference sequence). The CDR3 is made up of 15 amino acids. The trim removed 6 bases at V and 4 bases at J, leaving 10 bases unmatched. DNA of the CDR3: TGTGCCAGTAGCCAAGCACTAGCGGGTATATACGAGCAGTACTTC. It is translated as CASSQALAGIYEQYF.

This sequence joins TRBV27 and TRBJ2-1; D gene uncertain. The germline gives CDR1 MNHEY, CDR2 SMNVEV (reference sequence). The CDR3 is 16 residues long. V was trimmed by 0 bases and J by 8 bases, leaving 17 bases between them. The CDR3 region is CASSLSSRAPVYEQFF. CDR3 nucleotide sequence: TGTGCCAGCAGTTTATCGTCTAGAGCTCCCGTCTATGAGCAGTTCTTC.

This chain uses TRBV6-5 with TRBJ1-6; D is unresolved. Germline V gene sequence: CDR1 MNHEY, CDR2 SVGAGI. The CDR3 is 15 amino acids. V was shortened by 0 bases and J by 7 bases, with 10 bases between the two germline ends. The CDR3 DNA reads TGTGCCAGCAGTTACTCGATCGGAGGGAATTCACCCCTCCACTTT. It encodes CASSYSIGGNSPLHF.

This chain joins TRBV24-1 and TRBJ2-6; D possibly corresponds to TRBD1 (6 bases). The germline CDR1 and CDR2 sequences are KGHDR and SFDVKD. The CDR3 loop spans 16 amino acids. With 3 bases removed from V and 2 bases from J, the gap between germline ends came to 10 bases. CDR3 region: CATSDPQGPGANVLTF. As DNA, the CDR3 is TGTGCCACCAGTGATCCACAGGGACCTGGGGCCAACGTCCTGACTTTC.

The rearrangement links TRBV7-8 to TRBJ2-7; 13 positions agree with TRBD2. This CDR3 is 15 amino acids long. Germline V gene data show CDR1 as SGHVS and CDR2 as FQNEAQ. Trimming took 5 bases from V and 4 from J; bases not matched to a gene: 5. The chain's CDR3 is CASSLRLAGGYEQYF. CDR3 DNA: TGTGCCAGCAGCCTCCGACTAGCGGGAGGATACGAGCAGTACTTC.

The V and J genes are TRBV7-2 and TRBJ2-3; TRBD2 is a possible D gene (5 bases). Per germline, CDR1 SGHTA and CDR2 FQGNSA. V was trimmed by 5 bases and J by 5 bases, leaving 8 bases between them. The CDR3 runs to 12 residues. DNA of the CDR3: TGTGCCAGCAGCCCGGCGGGAGATACGCAGTATTTT. Translation gives CASSPAGDTQYF.

This clone turned up a few times. V gene TRBV5-4 combines with J gene TRBJ2-3; a possible D gene is TRBD1 (6 bases). Germline CDR1 and CDR2: SGHNT and YYREEE (reference sequence). V was clipped by 4 bases and J by 1 base, with 13 bases between them. The CDR3 is 15 residues long. The CDR3 loop reads CASSHREFGTDTQYF. CDR3 coding DNA: TGTGCCAGCAGCCACAGGGAATTCGGCACAGATACGCAGTATTTT.

This clone was counted a single time. V usage is TRBV5-4 and J usage is TRBJ2-1, with 8 positions matching TRBD1. Germline V CDR1 and CDR2: SGHNT, YYREEE (reference sequence). V gave up 3 bases and J gave up 4 bases; unmatched junction bases: 15. The CDR3 loop spans 18 amino acids. The CDR3 here is CASSSTGTGHFAYNEQFF. The CDR3 coding sequence is TGTGCCAGCAGCTCCACCGGGACAGGACATTTTGCTTACAATGAGCAGTTCTTC. Filled out from reference TRBV5-4 and TRBJ2-1, the complete variable domain reads ETGVTQSPTHLIKTRGQQVTLRCSSQSGHNTVSWYQQALGQGPQFIFQYYREEENGRGNFPPRFSGLQFPNYSSELNVNALELDDSALYLCASSSTGTGHFAYNEQFFGPGTRLTVL.

This chain uses TRBV3-1 (or the pseudogene TRBV3-2) with TRBJ2-7; 7 bases are a match to TRBD2. This CDR3 comprises 17 residues. Germline V gene sequence: CDR1 LGHDT, CDR2 YNNKEL (reference sequence). J gave up 5 bases and V 4 bases, and 17 bases lay outside the gene matches. The CDR3 DNA is TGTGCCAGCAGCCCCCAAGGGTGGGAGGGCCATCAGAACGAGCAGTACTTC. This sequence encodes CASSPQGWEGHQNEQYF.

This chain joins TRBV19 and TRBJ2-7; 7 nucleotides agree with TRBD2. Germline assignment: CDR1 LNHDA and CDR2 SQIVND (reference sequence). The CDR3 extends over 11 amino acids. V shed 10 bases and J 3 bases; nucleotides not matched to a gene: 3. As DNA, the CDR3 is TGTGCCACCTGGGGGGGCTACGAGCAGTACTTC. Protein sequence: CATWGGYEQYF.

This chain uses TRBV20-1 with TRBJ2-7, with a tentative D call TRBD2 (5 bases). Deletions cut 7 bases from V and 3 bases from J, with 10 bases between. The CDR3 covers 11 residues. CDR1 is DFQATT, CDR2 SNEGSKA, per germline (reference sequence). CDR3 bases: TGCAGTGTTAGCGATAGCTACGAGCAGTACTTC. Amino acid sequence: CSVSDSYEQYF.

The chain links TRBV7-2 to TRBJ1-4; TRBD1 agrees at 10 bases. Germline V gives CDR1 SGHTA, CDR2 FQGNSA. The CDR3 spans 15 residues. The V gene end was trimmed by 3 bases and the J gene end by 3 bases; junction bases not matched to a gene: 1. The CDR3 region is CASSLDRGANEKLFF. The DNA for the CDR3 is TGTGCCAGCAGCTTGGACAGGGGGGCTAATGAAAAACTGTTTTTT.

This clone was counted between two and nine times. The V call is TRBV15, the J call TRBJ2-7; 9 bases are shared with TRBD1. Germline-derived CDR1 and CDR2 are LNHNV and YYDKDF (reference sequence). V shed 5 bases, J shed 3 bases, and the junction held 8 bases outside the gene matches. This CDR3 has 15 amino acids. The CDR3 sequence is CATSRAGQGNYEQYF. The CDR3 bases are TGTGCCACCAGCCGAGCGGGACAGGGTAACTACGAGCAGTACTTC. Filled out from reference TRBV15 and TRBJ2-7, the complete variable domain reads DAMVIQNPRYQVTQFGKPVTLSCSQTLNHNVMYWYQQKSSQAPKLLFHYYDKDFNNEADTPDNFQSRRPNTSFCFLDIRSPGLGDTAMYLCATSRAGQGNYEQYFGPGTRLTVT.

This chain links TRBV13 with TRBJ2-2; TRBD2 matches 9 bases. CDR3 length equals 16 residues. Germline V gene data show CDR1 as PRHDT and CDR2 as FYEKMQ (reference sequence). Trimming removed 1 base from V and 6 bases from J; junction bases left unmatched: 6. CDR3 sequence (DNA): TGTGCCAGCAGCTTAGTTATAGCGGGAGTTGCCGGGGAGCTGTTTTTT. Its translation is CASSLVIAGVAGELFF. Using reference TRBV13 and TRBJ2-2 for the parts outside the CDR3, the full variable domain is AAGVIQSPRHLIKEKRETATLKCYPIPRHDTVYWYQQGPGQDPQFLISFYEKMQSDKGSIPDRFSAQQFSDYHSELNMSSLELGDSALYFCASSLVIAGVAGELFFGEGSRLTVL.

The chain joins TRBV6-6 to TRBJ2-3; 11 nucleotides match TRBD2. The J segment lost 3 bases and the V segment lost 2 bases, leaving 4 bases of the junction unmatched. The germline V gene has CDR1 MNHNY and CDR2 SVGAGI (reference sequence). The CDR3 is 16 residues long. CDR3 amino acids: CASSYGASGRTDTQYF. The CDR3 DNA reads as TGTGCCAGCAGTTACGGGGCTAGCGGGAGGACAGATACGCAGTATTTT.

The chain employs TRBV6-5 and TRBJ1-1; D gene ambiguous. Trimming shortened V by 8 bases and J by 1 base, and 11 bases separated the two germline ends. The germline V gene encodes CDR1 MNHEY and CDR2 SVGAGI. There are 13 residues in the CDR3. This chain's CDR3 is CASLPRKNTEAFF. For the CDR3, the DNA is TGTGCCAGCCTCCCCAGAAAGAACACTGAAGCTTTCTTT.

The chain employs TRBV5-1 and TRBJ2-1; D is perhaps TRBD2 (6 bases). The CDR3 extends over 16 amino acids. CDR1 and CDR2 from the germline V gene are SGHRS and YFSETQ. V was pared by 4 bases and J by 1 base, with 15 bases between. CDR3 DNA sequence: TGCGCCAGCAGCCTCTGGGGGGACGGATCCTACAATGAGCAGTTCTTC. Translation: CASSLWGDGSYNEQFF.

This chain joins TRBV6-5 and TRBJ2-5; D may be TRBD2 (6 bases). Germline assignment: CDR1 MNHEY and CDR2 SVGAGI. Between the trimmed V and J ends, which lost 6 bases and 4 bases, there was a span of 18 bases. CDR3 size: 15 residues. The CDR3 DNA reads as TGTGCCAGCAGCCGATCCGGGGGACGGGGAGAGACCCAGTACTTC. Amino acid sequence: CASSRSGGRGETQYF.